This TCR beta chain was documented in a study of blood T cell repertoires in COVID-19. Background on the study: T cells, B-cell-depleted T cells, or PBMCs provided the cDNA or gDNA that served as material.

Per the study methods: Amplification from reference gene primers served as the basis for estimated nucleated cell counts. Profiling relied on immunoSEQ multiplex PCR, and the TCRdb table lists in-frame clones only, not all of them. V and J calls and clone size follow that table, whereas D and trimming were derived from the DNA. Among approximately 250,000 clones listed, approximately 88% were seen once. Germline V gene lookup returns CDR1 SGDLS and CDR2 YYNGEE. Between the trimmed V and J ends, which lost 1 base and 0 bases, there was a span of 5 bases. The CDR3 has 14 amino acids. Individuals drawn from about two dozen US areas were roughly 18 to 89 years old. Participants had their cohort set by participant-reported clinical history.

Input material: PBMCs or T cells enriched from blood (not recorded which). This sequence was found in a woman between 35 and 50 years old with acute COVID-19. This chain connects TRBV9 to TRBJ1-3; no clear D. The CDR3 coding sequence is TGTGCCAGCAGCGTATCCAGCTCTGGAAACACCATATATTTT. Translated, it gives CASSVSSSGNTIYF.